This TCR beta chain was retrieved from a study of T cells in Graves' hyperthyroidism and ophthalmopathy. The ends were cut back, 2 bases at V and 3 bases at J, with 11 bases in the middle. From germline, CDR1 is SGHVS and CDR2 FQNEAQ. This CDR3 contains 14 residues. Points from the study as a whole: Model-based prediction identified ophthalmopathy a median roughly six months prior to its onset.

This clonotype was counted ten times or more. Its antigen is not identified. Initially, at the first diagnosis of hyperthyroidism and before any ophthalmopathy symptoms, blood was sampled. The TCR beta CDR3 regions underwent amplification using RNA transcripts as the source. With the HTBI primer set, the TCR CDR3 went through a first round of RT-PCR. In TCRdb, the multiplex PCR reads were re-called with MiXCR into one record per CDR3 protein. The data show 280,000 or so distinct CDR3 sequences, with approximately 26% seen just once and approximately 30% held by the top ten. V is TRBV7-8 and J is TRBJ2-7, with a tentative D call TRBD1 (6 bases). The clonotype was recovered from a man in his forties or fifties with Graves' hyperthyroidism that later progressed to Graves' ophthalmopathy. Sequencing input: blood. In DNA, the CDR3 is TGTGCCAGCAGCTTATCGGACAGATTCTACGAGCAGTACTTC. Amino acids: CASSLSDRFYEQYF.